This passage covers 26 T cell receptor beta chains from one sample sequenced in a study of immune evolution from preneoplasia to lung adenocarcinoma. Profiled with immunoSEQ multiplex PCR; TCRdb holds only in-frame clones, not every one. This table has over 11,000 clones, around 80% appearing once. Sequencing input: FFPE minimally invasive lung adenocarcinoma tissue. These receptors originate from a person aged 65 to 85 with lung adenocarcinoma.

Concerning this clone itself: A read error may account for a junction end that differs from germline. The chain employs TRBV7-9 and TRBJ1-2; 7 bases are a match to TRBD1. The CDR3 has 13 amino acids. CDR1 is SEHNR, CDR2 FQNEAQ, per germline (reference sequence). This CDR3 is CASSPRDNRGSHW. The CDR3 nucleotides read TGTGCCAGCAGCCCCCGAGACAACAGGGGTAGTCATTGG.

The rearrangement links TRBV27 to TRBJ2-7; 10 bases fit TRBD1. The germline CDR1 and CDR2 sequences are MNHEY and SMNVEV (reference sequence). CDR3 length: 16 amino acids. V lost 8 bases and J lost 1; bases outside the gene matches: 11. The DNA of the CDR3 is TGTGCCAGCGGTTCCTGGGGACAGGGGACATCCTACGAGCAGTACTTC. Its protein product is CASGSWGQGTSYEQYF.

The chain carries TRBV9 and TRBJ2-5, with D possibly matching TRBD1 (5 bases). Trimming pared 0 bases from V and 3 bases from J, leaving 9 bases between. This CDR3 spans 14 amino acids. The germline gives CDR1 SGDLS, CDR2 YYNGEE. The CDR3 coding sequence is TGTGCCAGCAGCGTAGGATGGGGCGAAGAGACCCAGTACTTC. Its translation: CASSVGWGEETQYF. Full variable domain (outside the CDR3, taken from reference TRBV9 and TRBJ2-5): DSGVTQTPKHLITATGQRVTLRCSPRSGDLSVYWYQQSLDQGLQFLIQYYNGEERAKGNILERFSAQQFPDLHSELNLSSLELGDSALYFCASSVGWGEETQYFGPGTRLLVL.

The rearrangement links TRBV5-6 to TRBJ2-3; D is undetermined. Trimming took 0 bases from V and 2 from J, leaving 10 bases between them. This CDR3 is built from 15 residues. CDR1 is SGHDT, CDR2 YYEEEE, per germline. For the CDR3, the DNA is TGTGCCAGCAGCTTGGGGCCCAGGTCCACAGATACGCAGTATTTT. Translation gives CASSLGPRSTDTQYF.

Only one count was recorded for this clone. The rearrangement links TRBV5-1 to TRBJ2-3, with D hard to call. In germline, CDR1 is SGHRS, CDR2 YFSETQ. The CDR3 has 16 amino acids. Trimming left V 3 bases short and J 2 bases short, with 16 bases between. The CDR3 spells CASSSDGSSPTDTQYF. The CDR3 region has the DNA TGCGCCAGCAGCTCTGACGGTAGCTCCCCCACAGATACGCAGTATTTT. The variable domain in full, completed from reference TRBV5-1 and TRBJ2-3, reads KAGVTQTPRYLIKTRGQQVTLSCSPISGHRSVSWYQQTPGQGLQFLFEYFSETQRNKGNFPGRFSGRQFSNSRSEMNVSTLELGDSALYLCASSSDGSSPTDTQYFGPGTRLTVL.

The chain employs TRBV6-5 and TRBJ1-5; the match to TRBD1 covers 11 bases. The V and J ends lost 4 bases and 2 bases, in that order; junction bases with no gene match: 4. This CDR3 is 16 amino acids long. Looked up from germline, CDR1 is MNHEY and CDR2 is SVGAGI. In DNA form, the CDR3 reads TGTGCCAGCAGTTCCGGACAGGGGGCAGGCAATCAGCCCCAGCATTTT. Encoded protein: CASSSGQGAGNQPQHF.

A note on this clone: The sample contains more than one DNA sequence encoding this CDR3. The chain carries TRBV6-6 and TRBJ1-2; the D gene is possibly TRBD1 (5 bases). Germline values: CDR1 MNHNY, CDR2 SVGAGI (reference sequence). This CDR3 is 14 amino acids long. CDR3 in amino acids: CATTLGAIDYGYTF. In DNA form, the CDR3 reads TGTGCTACCACTTTAGGGGCTATCGACTATGGCTACACCTTC.

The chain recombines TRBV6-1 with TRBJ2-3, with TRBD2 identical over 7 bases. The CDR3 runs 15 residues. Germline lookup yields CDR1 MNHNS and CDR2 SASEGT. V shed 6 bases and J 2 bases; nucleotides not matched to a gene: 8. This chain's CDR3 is CASRDPGLTTDTQYF. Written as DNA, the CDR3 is TGTGCCAGCAGAGACCCGGGACTAACCACAGATACGCAGTATTTT.

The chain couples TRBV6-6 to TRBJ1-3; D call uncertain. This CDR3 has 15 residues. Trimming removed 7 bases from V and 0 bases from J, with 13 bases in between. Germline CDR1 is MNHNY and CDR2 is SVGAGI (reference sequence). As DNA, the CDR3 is TGTGCCAGCATACCTTCGGGAAGCTCTGGAAACACCATATATTTT. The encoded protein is CASIPSGSSGNTIYF.

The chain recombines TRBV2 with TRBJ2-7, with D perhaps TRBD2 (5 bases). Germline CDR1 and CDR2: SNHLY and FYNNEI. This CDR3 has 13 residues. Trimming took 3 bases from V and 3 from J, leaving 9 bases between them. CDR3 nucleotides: TGTGCCAGCAGTGATTTAGCGATCTACGAGCAGTACTTC. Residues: CASSDLAIYEQYF.

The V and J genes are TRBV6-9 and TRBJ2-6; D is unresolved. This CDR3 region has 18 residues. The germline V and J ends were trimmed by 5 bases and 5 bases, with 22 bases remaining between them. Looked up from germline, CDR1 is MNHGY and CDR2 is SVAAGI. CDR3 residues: CASSVAFLRQSRANVLTF. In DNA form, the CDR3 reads TGTGCCAGCAGTGTTGCGTTCTTACGACAAAGTCGGGCCAACGTCCTGACTTTC.

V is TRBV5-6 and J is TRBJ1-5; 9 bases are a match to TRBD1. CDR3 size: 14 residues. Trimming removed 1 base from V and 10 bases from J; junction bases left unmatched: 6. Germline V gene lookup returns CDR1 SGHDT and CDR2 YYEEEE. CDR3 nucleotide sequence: TGTGCCAGCAGCTTGAGGGGACAGGGTCAACCCCAGCATTTT. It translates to CASSLRGQGQPQHF.

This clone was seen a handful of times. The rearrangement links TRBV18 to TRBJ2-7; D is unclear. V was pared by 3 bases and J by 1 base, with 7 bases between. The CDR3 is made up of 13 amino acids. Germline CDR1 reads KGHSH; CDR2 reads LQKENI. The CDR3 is CASSPTPSYEQYF. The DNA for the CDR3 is TGTGCCAGCTCACCGACGCCGTCCTACGAGCAGTACTTC.

CDR3: CAWKSLGWGLNYGYTF. The CDR3 nucleotides read TGTGCCTGGAAGTCATTGGGCTGGGGGCTCAATTATGGCTACACCTTC. The rearrangement links TRBV30 to TRBJ1-2, with D perhaps matching TRBD1 (6 bases). V gave up 4 bases and J gave up 5 bases, with 23 bases separating them. The V gene's germline CDR1 is GTSNPN and CDR2 SVGIG (reference sequence). The CDR3 has 16 residues.

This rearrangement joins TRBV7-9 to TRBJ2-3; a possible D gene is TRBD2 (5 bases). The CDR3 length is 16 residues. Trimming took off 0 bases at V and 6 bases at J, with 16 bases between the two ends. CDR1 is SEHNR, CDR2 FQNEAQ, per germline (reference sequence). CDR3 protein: CASSLAVLTTPDTQYF. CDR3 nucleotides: TGTGCCAGCAGCTTAGCGGTCCTGACTACCCCGGATACGCAGTATTTT.

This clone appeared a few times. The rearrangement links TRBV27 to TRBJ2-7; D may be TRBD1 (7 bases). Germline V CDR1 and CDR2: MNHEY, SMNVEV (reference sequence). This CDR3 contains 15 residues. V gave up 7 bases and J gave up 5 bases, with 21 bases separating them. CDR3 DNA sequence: TGTGCCAGCAATCGGGGGAGACAGGGACTCGACGAGCAGTACTTC. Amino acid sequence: CASNRGRQGLDEQYF.

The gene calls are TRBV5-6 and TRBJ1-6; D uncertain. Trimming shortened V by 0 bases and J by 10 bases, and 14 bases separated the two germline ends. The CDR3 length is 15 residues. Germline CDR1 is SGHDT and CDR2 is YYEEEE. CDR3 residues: CASSLGATPTSPLHF. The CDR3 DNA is TGTGCCAGCAGCTTGGGGGCAACCCCGACCTCACCCCTCCACTTT.

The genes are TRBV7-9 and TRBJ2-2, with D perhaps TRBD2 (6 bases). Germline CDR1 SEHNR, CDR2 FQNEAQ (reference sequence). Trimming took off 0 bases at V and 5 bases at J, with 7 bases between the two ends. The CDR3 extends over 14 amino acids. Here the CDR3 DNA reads TGTGCCAGCAGCTTAGCGGGGGGTACCGGGGAGCTGTTTTTT. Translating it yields CASSLAGGTGELFF.

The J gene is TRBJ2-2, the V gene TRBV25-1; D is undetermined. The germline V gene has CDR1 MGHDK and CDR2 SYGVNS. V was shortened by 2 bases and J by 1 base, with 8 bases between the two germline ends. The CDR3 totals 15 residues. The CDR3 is CASSENLLNTGELFF. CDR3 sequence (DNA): TGTGCCAGCAGTGAAAACCTTTTGAACACCGGGGAGCTGTTTTTT.

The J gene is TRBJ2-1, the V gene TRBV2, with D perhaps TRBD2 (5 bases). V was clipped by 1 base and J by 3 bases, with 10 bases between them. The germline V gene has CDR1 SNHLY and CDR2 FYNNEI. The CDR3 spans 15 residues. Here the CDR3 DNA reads TGTGCCAGCAGTGAAGGGGCTAGCCTCTACAATGAGCAGTTCTTC. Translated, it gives CASSEGASLYNEQFF.

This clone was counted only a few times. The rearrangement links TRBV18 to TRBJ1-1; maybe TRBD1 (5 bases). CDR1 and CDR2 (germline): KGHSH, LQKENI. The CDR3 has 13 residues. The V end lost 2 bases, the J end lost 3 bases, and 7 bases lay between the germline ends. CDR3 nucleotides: TGTGCCAGCTCACCAGACAGTGACACTGAAGCTTTCTTT. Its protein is CASSPDSDTEAFF.

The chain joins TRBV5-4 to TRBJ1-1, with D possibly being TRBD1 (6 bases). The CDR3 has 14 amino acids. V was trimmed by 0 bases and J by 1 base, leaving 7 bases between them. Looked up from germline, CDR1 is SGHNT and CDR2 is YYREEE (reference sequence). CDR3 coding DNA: TGTGCCAGCAGCTTGGGGGGACAGAACACTGAAGCTTTCTTT. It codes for CASSLGGQNTEAFF.

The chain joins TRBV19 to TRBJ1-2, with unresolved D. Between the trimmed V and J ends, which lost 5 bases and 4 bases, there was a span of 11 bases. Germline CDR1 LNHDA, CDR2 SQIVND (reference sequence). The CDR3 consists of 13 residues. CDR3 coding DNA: TGTGCCAGTAGTCCCGAGGGATTCTATGGCTACACCTTC. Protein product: CASSPEGFYGYTF.

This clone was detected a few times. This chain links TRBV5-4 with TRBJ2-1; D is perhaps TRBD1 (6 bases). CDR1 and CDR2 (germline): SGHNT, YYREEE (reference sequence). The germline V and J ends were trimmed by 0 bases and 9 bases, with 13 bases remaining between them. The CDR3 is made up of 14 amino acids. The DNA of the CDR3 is TGTGCCAGCAGCTTGGAAATGATAGGGGGTGAGCAGTTCTTC. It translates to CASSLEMIGGEQFF.

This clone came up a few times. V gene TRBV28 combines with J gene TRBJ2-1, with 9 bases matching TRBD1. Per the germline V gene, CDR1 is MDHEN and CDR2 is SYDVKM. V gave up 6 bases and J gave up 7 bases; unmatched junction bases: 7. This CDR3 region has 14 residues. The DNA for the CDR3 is TGTGCCAGCAGAGGGGACAGGGAGGGTAATGAGCAGTTCTTC. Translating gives CASRGDREGNEQFF.

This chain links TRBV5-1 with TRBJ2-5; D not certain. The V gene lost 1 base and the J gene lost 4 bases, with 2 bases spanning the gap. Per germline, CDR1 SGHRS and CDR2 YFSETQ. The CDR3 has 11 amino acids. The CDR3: CASSLRETQYF. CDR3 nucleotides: TGCGCCAGCAGCTTGAGAGAGACCCAGTACTTC.